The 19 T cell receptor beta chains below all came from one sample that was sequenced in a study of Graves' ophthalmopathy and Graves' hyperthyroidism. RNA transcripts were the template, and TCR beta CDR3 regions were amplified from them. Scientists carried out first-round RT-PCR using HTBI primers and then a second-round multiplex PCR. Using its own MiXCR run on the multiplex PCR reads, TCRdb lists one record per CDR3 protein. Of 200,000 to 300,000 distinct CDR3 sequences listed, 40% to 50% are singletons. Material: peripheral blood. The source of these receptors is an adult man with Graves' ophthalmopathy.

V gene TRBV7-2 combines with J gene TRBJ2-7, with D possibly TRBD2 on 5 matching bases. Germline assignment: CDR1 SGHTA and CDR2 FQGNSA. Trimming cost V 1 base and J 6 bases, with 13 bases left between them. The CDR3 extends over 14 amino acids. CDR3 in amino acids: CASSLVLSASEQYF. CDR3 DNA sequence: TGTGCCAGCAGCTTAGTGCTTAGCGCGAGCGAGCAGTACTTC.

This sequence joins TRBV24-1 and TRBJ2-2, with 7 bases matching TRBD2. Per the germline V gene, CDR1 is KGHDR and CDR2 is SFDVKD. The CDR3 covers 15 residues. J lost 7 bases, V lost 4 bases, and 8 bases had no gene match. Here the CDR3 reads CATSDPFRGGGELFF. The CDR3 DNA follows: TGTGCCACCAGTGACCCCTTCCGCGGGGGCGGGGAGCTGTTTTTT.

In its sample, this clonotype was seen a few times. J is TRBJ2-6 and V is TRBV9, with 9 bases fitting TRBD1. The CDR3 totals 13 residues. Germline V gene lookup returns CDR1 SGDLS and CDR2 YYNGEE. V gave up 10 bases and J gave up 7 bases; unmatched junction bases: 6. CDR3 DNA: TGTGCCTCCGGACAGGGGATTGCCAACGTCCTGACTTTC. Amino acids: CASGQGIANVLTF. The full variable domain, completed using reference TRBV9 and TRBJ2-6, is DSGVTQTPKHLITATGQRVTLRCSPRSGDLSVYWYQQSLDQGLQFLIQYYNGEERAKGNILERFSAQQFPDLHSELNLSSLELGDSALYFCASGQGIANVLTFGAGSRLTVL.

The DNA for the CDR3 is TGCGCCAGCAGCTGGAGGACAGGGCAAGCGGAGACCCAGTACTTC. Translated, it gives CASSWRTGQAETQYF. The chain couples TRBV5-1 to TRBJ2-5, with 8 bases lining up with TRBD1. Trimming cost V 3 bases and J 5 bases; bases outside gene matches: 9. This CDR3 has 15 residues. Germline assignment: CDR1 SGHRS and CDR2 YFSETQ.

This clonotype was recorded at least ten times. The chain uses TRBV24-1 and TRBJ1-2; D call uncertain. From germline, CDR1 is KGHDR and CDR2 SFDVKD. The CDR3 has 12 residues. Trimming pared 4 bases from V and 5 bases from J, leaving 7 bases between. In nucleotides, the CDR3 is TGTGCCACCAGTGACTCCAATTATGGCTACACCTTC. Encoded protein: CATSDSNYGYTF.

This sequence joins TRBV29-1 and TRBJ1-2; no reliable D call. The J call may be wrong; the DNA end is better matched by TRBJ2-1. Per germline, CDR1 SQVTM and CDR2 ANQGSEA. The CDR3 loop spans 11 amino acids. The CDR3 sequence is CSVFDLGEQFF. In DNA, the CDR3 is TGCAGCGTCTTCGACTTAGGGGAGCAGTTCTTC.

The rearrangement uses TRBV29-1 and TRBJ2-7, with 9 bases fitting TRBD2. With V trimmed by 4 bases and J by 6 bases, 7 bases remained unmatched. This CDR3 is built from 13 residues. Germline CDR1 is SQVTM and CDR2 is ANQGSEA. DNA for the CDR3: TGCAGCGTTGGGGGCGGGGGGGCTCTCGAGCAGTACTTC. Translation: CSVGGGGALEQYF.

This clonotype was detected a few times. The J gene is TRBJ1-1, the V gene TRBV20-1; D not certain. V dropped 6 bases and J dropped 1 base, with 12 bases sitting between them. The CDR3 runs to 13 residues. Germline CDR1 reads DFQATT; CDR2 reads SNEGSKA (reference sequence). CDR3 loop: CSAPGASNTEAFF. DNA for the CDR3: TGCAGTGCCCCGGGAGCCTCGAACACTGAAGCTTTCTTT.

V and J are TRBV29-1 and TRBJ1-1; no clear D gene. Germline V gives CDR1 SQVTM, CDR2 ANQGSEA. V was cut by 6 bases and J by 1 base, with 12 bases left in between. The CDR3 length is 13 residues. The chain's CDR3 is CSVKRQPNTEAFF. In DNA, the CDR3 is TGCAGCGTGAAGAGGCAGCCGAACACTGAAGCTTTCTTT.

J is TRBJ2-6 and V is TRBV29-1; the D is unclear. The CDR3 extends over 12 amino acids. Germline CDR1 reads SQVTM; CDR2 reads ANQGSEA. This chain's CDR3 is CRGMSGANVLTF. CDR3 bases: TGCAGGGGAATGAGTGGGGCCAACGTCCTGACTTTC.

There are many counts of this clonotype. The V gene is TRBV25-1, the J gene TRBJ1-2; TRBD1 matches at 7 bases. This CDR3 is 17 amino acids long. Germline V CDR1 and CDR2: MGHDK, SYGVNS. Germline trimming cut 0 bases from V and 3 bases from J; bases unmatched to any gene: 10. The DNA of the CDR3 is TGTGCCAGCAGTGAATACTTTACAGGGGCGAGCTACTATGGCTACACCTTC. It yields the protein CASSEYFTGASYYGYTF.

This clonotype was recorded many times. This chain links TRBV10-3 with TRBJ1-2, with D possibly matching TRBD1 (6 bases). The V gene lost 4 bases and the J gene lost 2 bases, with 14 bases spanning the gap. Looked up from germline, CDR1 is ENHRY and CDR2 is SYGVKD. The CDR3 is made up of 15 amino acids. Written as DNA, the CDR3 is TGTGCCATCAGTGCCCAACAGGGACCCAACTATGGCTACACCTTC. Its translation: CAISAQQGPNYGYTF.

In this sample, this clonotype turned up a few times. The CDR3 nucleotides are TGTGCCAGCGGGGGTGAGAATCAGCCCCAGCATTTT. Translating gives CASGGENQPQHF. This sequence joins TRBV9 and TRBJ1-5; possibly TRBD1 for D (5 bases). V lost 7 bases to trimming and J lost 4 bases, with 9 bases between them. The CDR3 is 12 amino acids. The germline gives CDR1 SGDLS, CDR2 YYNGEE.

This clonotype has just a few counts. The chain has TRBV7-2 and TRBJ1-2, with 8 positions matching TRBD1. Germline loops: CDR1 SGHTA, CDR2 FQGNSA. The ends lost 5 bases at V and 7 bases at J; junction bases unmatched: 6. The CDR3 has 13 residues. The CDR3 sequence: CASSPDREIGYTF. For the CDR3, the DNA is TGTGCCAGCAGCCCGGACAGGGAGATTGGCTACACCTTC.

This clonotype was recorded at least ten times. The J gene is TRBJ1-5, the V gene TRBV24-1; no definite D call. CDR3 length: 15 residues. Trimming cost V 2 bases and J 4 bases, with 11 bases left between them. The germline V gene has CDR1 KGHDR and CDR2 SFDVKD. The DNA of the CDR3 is TGTGCCACCAGTGATTCCGGGAAGGCTAATCAGCCCCAGCATTTT. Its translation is CATSDSGKANQPQHF.

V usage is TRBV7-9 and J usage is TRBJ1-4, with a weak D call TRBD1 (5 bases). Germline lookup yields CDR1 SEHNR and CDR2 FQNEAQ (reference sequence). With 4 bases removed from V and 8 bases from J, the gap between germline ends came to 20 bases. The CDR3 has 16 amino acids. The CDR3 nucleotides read TGTGCCAGCAGCTCAAAACTGACAGTCTTGGGGGAAAAACTGTTTTTT. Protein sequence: CASSSKLTVLGEKLFF.

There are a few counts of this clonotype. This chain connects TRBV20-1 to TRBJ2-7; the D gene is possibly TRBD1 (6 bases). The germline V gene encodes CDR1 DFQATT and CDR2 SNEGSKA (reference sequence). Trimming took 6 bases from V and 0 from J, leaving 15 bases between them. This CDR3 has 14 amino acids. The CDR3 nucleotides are TGCAGTGCCCCGCGACAGGCTAGCTCCTACGAGCAGTACTTC. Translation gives CSAPRQASSYEQYF.

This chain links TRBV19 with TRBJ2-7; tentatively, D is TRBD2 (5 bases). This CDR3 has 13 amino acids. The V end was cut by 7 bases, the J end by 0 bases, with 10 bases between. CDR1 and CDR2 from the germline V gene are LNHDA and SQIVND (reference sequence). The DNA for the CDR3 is TGTGCCAGTAAGGCGGGTCCCTCCTACGAGCAGTACTTC. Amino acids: CASKAGPSYEQYF.

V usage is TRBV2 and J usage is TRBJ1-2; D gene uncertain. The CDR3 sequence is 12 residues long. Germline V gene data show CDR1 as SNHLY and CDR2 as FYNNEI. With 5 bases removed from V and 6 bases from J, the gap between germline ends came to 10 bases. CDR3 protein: CASSRSTDGYTF. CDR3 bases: TGTGCCAGCAGTAGATCTACGGATGGCTACACCTTC.